This TCR beta chain was recovered during a study of radiotherapy plus CTLA-4 blockade in lung cancer. Trimming shortened V by 3 bases and J by 6 bases, and 12 bases separated the two germline ends. CDR1 SGHNT and CDR2 YYREEE come from the germline V gene (reference sequence). This CDR3 comprises 13 residues. Data came from immunoSEQ multiplex PCR; TCRdb stores just in-frame clones and leaves some out. The sample carries more than 90,000 clones, 78% recorded once. The sequences come from peripheral blood, collected from a patient treated with radiotherapy plus ipilimumab. This receptor was taken from a human donor with non-small cell lung cancer who had a partial response to radiotherapy plus ipilimumab. The chain is built from TRBV5-4 and TRBJ1-2; D uncertain. This CDR3 is CASSWTNGDGYTF. CDR3 in DNA: TGTGCCAGCAGCTGGACTAACGGGGATGGCTACACCTTC.